This T cell receptor (beta chain) was retrieved from a study of blood T cells in healthy people across ages. Trimming shortened V by 0 bases and J by 0 bases, and 9 bases separated the two germline ends. CDR1 and CDR2 (germline): SGHAT, FQNNGV. CDR3 length: 16 amino acids. A sample-barcoded 5' primer and a J-beta primer mix were used in a second PCR of roughly 7 to 12 cycles. TCRdb called the 5' RACE reads again in MiXCR, with one record for every CDR3 protein. The sample yields 700,000 to 950,000 distinct CDR3 sequences, roughly 64% seen once. This clonotype has more than one count but fewer than ten.

The genes are TRBV11-2 and TRBJ2-1; no clear D gene. Input material: blood. The TCR originated in a young man in good health. CDR3 in DNA: TGTGCCAGCAGCTTAGAACAGCCCGACTCCTACAATGAGCAGTTCTTC. Protein sequence: CASSLEQPDSYNEQFF.